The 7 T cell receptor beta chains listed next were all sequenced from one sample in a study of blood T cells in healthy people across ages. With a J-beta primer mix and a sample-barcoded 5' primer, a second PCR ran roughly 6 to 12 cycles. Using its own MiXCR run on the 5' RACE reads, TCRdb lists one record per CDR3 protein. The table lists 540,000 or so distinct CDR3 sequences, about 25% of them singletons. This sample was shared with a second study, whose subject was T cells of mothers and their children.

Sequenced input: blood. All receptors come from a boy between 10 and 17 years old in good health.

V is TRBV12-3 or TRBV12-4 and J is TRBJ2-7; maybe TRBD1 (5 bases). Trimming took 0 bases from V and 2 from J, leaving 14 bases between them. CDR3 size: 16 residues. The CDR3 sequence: CASSLAHLAGTYEQYF. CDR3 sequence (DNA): TGTGCCAGCAGTTTAGCGCATTTGGCAGGGACCTACGAGCAGTACTTC.

The CDR3 loop reads CSARVHLGLAVAKNIQYF. CDR3 nucleotide sequence: TGCAGTGCTAGAGTGCATCTAGGTCTAGCGGTAGCCAAAAACATTCAGTACTTC. The chain recombines TRBV20-1 with TRBJ2-4; 7 positions agree with TRBD2. V lost 1 base and J lost 0; bases outside the gene matches: 12. The CDR3 spans 18 residues. Germline assignment: CDR1 DFQATT and CDR2 SNEGSKA (reference sequence).

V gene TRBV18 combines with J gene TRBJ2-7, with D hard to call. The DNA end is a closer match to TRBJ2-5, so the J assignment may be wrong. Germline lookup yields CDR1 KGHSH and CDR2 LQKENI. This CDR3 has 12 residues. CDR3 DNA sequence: TGTGCCAGCGCTGAGGTCCAAGAGACCCAGTACTTC. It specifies CASAEVQETQYF.

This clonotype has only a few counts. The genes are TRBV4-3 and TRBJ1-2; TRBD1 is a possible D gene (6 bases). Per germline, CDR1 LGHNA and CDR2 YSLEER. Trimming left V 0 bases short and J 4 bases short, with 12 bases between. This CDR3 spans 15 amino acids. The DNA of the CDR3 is TGCGCCAGCAGCCAAGATCCCGGACAGAGCTATGGCTACACCTTC. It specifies CASSQDPGQSYGYTF.

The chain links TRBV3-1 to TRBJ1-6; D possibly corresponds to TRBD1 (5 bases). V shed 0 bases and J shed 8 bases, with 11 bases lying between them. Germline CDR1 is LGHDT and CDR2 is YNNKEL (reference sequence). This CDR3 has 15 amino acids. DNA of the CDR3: TGTGCCAGCAGCCAAGATGGGACCTTGGATTCACCCCTCCACTTT. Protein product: CASSQDGTLDSPLHF.

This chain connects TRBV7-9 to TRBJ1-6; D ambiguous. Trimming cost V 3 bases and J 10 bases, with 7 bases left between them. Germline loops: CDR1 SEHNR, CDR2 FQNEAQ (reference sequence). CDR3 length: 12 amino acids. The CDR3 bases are TGTGCCAGCAGCTTTTTAGACTCACCCCTCCACTTT. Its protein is CASSFLDSPLHF.

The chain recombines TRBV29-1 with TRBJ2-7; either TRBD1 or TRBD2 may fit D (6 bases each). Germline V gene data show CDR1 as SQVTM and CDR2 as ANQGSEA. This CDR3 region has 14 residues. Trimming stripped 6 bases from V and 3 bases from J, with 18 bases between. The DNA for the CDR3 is TGCAGCGTCAAAGGGGGGACGGGGGACTACGAGCAGTACTTC. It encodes CSVKGGTGDYEQYF.